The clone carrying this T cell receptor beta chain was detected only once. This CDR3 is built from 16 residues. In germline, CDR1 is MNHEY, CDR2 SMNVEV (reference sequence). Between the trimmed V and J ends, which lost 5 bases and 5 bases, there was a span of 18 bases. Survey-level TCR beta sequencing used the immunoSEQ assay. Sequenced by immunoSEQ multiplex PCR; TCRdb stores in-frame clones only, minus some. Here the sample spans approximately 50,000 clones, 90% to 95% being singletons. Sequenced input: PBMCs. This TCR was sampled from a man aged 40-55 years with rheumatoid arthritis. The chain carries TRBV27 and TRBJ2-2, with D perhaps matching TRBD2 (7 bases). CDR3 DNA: TGTGCCAGCAGTCCCAAACGGGGGGCCGGGACCGGGGAGCTGTTTTTT. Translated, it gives CASSPKRGAGTGELFF.